This TCR beta chain comes out of a study of long-term antiretroviral therapy in people with HIV. Trimming removed 3 bases from V and 6 bases from J, with 14 bases in between. The CDR3 has 14 amino acids. Germline values: CDR1 SNHLY, CDR2 FYNNEI. The libraries were made with immunoSEQ v3.0 at survey level. Sequencing was performed with immunoSEQ multiplex PCR; in TCRdb, only in-frame clones are kept and a portion is missing. The sample lists tens of thousands of clones; about 85% were seen once. The clonotype comes from a man aged 18 to 30 with HIV. The rearrangement links TRBV2 to TRBJ1-1; possibly TRBD1 for D (5 bases). The sample in question was unsorted PBMCs, obtained 1.1 years after starting antiretroviral therapy. The DNA for the CDR3 is TGTGCCAGCAGTGACCCCAGGGAAGGGGCTGAAGCTTTCTTT. Translating it yields CASSDPREGAEAFF.